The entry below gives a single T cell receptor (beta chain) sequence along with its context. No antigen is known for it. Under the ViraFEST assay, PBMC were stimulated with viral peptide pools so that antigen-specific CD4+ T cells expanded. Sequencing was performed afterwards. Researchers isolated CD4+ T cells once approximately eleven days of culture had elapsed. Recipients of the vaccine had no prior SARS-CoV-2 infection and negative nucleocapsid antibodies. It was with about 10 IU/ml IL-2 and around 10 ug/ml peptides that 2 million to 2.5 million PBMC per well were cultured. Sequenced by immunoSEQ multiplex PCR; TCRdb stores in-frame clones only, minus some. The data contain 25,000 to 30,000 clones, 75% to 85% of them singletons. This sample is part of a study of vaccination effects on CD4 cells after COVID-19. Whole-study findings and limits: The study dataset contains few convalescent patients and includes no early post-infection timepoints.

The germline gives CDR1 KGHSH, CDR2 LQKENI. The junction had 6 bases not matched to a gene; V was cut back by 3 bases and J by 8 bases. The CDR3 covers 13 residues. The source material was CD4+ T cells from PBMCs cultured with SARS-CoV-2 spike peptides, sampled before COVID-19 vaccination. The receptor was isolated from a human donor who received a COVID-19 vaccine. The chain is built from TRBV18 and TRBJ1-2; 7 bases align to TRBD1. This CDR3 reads CASSPDRAGGYTF. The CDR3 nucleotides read TGTGCCAGCTCACCCGACAGGGCCGGCGGCTACACCTTC.